This T cell receptor (beta chain) was retrieved from a study of blood T cell repertoires in COVID-19. The wider study: The United States, Italy and Spain supplied acute and convalescent COVID-19 samples. T cells, B-cell-depleted T cells, or PBMCs supplied cDNA or gDNA.

In the study's own analysis: Estimation of nucleated cell counts was performed using reference gene primer amplification. The protocol was immunoSEQ multiplex PCR, while the TCRdb copy is restricted to in-frame clones and leaves out a portion. That table is the source of V, J and clone size, and D and trimming were worked out from the DNA. In the table there are about 250,000 clones, more than 70% of which are singletons. This CDR3 contains 15 residues. Trimming removed 3 bases from V and 6 bases from J, with 20 bases in between. Germline lookup yields CDR1 DFQATT and CDR2 SNEGSKA (reference sequence).

This rearrangement joins TRBV20-1 to TRBJ2-5; D may be TRBD1 (5 bases). Source material: peripheral blood. The TCR was taken from a man aged 40-49 years with active or convalescent COVID-19. DNA for the CDR3: TGCAGTGCTAGTTCCCTTGCAGGGCCGCGGCAGACCCAGTACTTC. This encodes CSASSLAGPRQTQYF.